Described below is a single T cell receptor beta chain sequence and its context. What it recognizes is unknown. The data originate from a study of Ad26.COV2.S vaccination and SARS-CoV-2 variants. As for the study in general: Donor had been placed in the Ad26.COV2.S arm of the COV1001 trial. Doses of Ad26.COV2.S were injected into muscle once or twice, 56 days apart.

Noted treatment: some 19 received Ad26.COV2.S at low or high dose, single or two shots; several received placebo; per-sample allocation not given. The study sampled participants on day 63 after the first vaccine or placebo injection. Assay used: immunoSEQ multiplex PCR; TCRdb lists only in-frame clones, some missing. The sample has about 400,000 clones, about 88% seen once. General study results and limits: Placebo recipients showed lower spike-specific TCR breadth than vaccinees. Reported post-vaccination CD8+ and CD4+ T cell responses to spike showed substantial breadth.

The TCR comes from a person between 18 and 60 years old who received the Ad26.COV2.S COVID-19 vaccine or a placebo. Sequencing was performed on peripheral blood, taken in a trial of Ad26.COV2.S vaccine versus placebo.

In DNA form, the CDR3 reads TGCAGCGTTGAGGCGTATTTCACAGATACGCAGTATTTT. Translated, it gives CSVEAYFTDTQYF. V usage is TRBV29-1 and J usage is TRBJ2-3; the D is unclear. Trimming pared 3 bases from V and 2 bases from J, leaving 9 bases between. This CDR3 is 13 amino acids long. Germline-derived CDR1 and CDR2 are SQVTM and ANQGSEA.